The clone carrying this TCR beta chain showed up just a few times. These data originate in a study of blood T cells in healthy people across ages. Germline V gene lookup returns CDR1 MDHEN and CDR2 SYDVKM. CDR3 length: 14 amino acids. Trimming pared 5 bases from V and 2 bases from J, leaving 10 bases between. Together with a sample-barcoded 5' primer, a J-beta primer mix was included in a second PCR lasting 7 to 11 cycles. A single record per CDR3 protein comes from TCRdb applying MiXCR to the 5' RACE reads. Among more than 650,000 distinct CDR3 sequences listed, 22% were seen once. The sequenced sample was blood. The chain is built from TRBV28 and TRBJ1-3; a possible D gene is TRBD1 (6 bases). The sequence was collected from a man in his 70s in good health. The CDR3 coding sequence is TGTGCCAGCAGTCTAGGGGGGGCTGGAAACACCATATATTTT. It is translated as CASSLGGAGNTIYF.